These T cell receptor beta chains were read from a single sample in a study of naive and memory T cell subsets. In TCRdb, the UMI-ligation and nested PCR reads were re-called with MiXCR into one record per CDR3 protein. The sample includes tens of thousands of distinct CDR3 sequences, approximately 10% of them seen just once. This sample comprised skin, obtained from a tuberculin skin test site. The source of these receptors is an adult in good health. CDR3s include the opening cysteine and the closing phenylalanine or tryptophan. The D gene is left open where the match is weak. A clone size is listed for some rows: how often the clone was seen (once, few, many), or a class if it is expanded.

CDR3	DNA	V	J	size	length	D
CASSLRGRRSYNEQFF	TGTGCCAGCAGTTTAAGGGGTCGCCGCTCCTACAATGAGCAGTTCTTC	TRBV12-3/TRBV12-4	TRBJ2-1	many	16	.
CATDSSYNEQFF	TGTGCCACCGACAGCTCCTACAATGAGCAGTTCTTC	TRBV10-3	TRBJ2-1	few	12	.
CSANQGRATEAFF	TGCAGTGCTAACCAGGGAAGGGCCACTGAAGCTTTCTTT	TRBV20-1	TRBJ1-1	medium-sized	13	.
CSASYAGTGVPDTQYF	TGCAGTGCTTCTTATGCAGGGACAGGTGTTCCAGATACGCAGTATTTT	TRBV20-1	TRBJ2-3	few	16	TRBD1
CSVEGGRVRGGYTF	TGCAGCGTTGAAGGCGGGAGGGTTCGAGGTGGCTACACCTTC	TRBV29-1	TRBJ1-2	.	14	.
CASSKSWEFNQPQHF	TGTGCCAGCAGTAAATCGTGGGAATTCAATCAGCCCCAGCATTTT	TRBV6-6	TRBJ1-5	.	15	.
CASSEEAGGFYEQYF	TGTGCCAGCAGCGAGGAAGCGGGAGGGTTCTACGAGCAGTACTTC	TRBV2	TRBJ2-7	.	15	TRBD2
CAGDRSNYGYTF	TGTGCCGGTGACAGGTCTAACTATGGCTACACCTTC	TRBV7-9	TRBJ1-2	few	12	.
CASSPGRGNQPQHF	TGCGCCAGCAGCCCCGGACGGGGCAATCAGCCCCAGCATTTT	TRBV5-1	TRBJ1-5	many	14	.
CASSPSGGAEETQYF	TGCGCCAGCAGCCCTAGCGGGGGGGCTGAAGAGACCCAGTACTTC	TRBV5-1	TRBJ2-5	many	15	TRBD2
CSAWGSVNTEAFF	TGCAGTGCTTGGGGAAGCGTGAACACTGAAGCTTTCTTT	TRBV20-1	TRBJ1-1	few	13	.
CASSPMGVNYGYTF	TGTGCCAGCAGCCCGATGGGAGTTAACTATGGCTACACCTTC	TRBV11-2	TRBJ1-2	many	14	.
CASSQGGKTEAFF	TGTGCCAGCAGCCAGGGGGGAAAAACTGAAGCTTTCTTT	TRBV3-1	TRBJ1-1	.	13	.
CASSPPTGDGETQYF	TGCGCCAGCAGCCCGCCGACAGGCGATGGAGAGACCCAGTACTTC	TRBV5-1	TRBJ2-5	many	15	.
CASSYRGAGDSPLHF	TGTGCCAGCAGTTATCGGGGGGCAGGAGATTCACCCCTCCACTTT	TRBV27	TRBJ1-6	few	15	.
CSAGTAPYEQYF	TGCAGCGCGGGGACAGCCCCCTACGAGCAGTACTTC	TRBV29-1	TRBJ2-7	few	12	TRBD1
CASSVGGLGQETQYF	TGTGCCAGCAGCGTAGGGGGCCTTGGGCAAGAGACCCAGTACTTC	TRBV9	TRBJ2-5	.	15	.
CASSPSVVGGQGAQNTEAFF	TGCGCCAGCAGCCCGAGTGTTGTAGGGGGACAGGGGGCACAGAACACTGAAGCTTTCTTT	TRBV5-1	TRBJ1-1	.	20	TRBD1
CASRSASGRDNKETQYF	TGTGCCAGCCGCAGCGCTAGCGGGAGGGACAACAAAGAGACCCAGTACTTC	TRBV7-9	TRBJ2-5	few	17	TRBD2
CASSFRAADEAFF	TGTGCCAGCAGCTTCCGTGCAGCTGATGAAGCTTTCTTT	TRBV7-3	TRBJ1-1	.	13	.
CSASPTGQSNQPQHF	TGCAGTGCCTCACCGACAGGGCAGAGCAATCAGCCCCAGCATTTT	TRBV20-1	TRBJ1-5	many	15	TRBD1
CASSQQDSYGYTF	TGTGCCAGCAGTCAGCAGGATTCCTATGGCTACACCTTC	TRBV14	TRBJ1-2	.	13	.
CASSQDVQGGNSPLHF	TGTGCCAGCAGCCAAGATGTGCAGGGAGGTAATTCACCCCTCCACTTT	TRBV4-2	TRBJ1-6	many	16	.
CASSFYRGPNNEQFF	TGTGCCAGCAGTTTTTACAGGGGGCCTAACAATGAGCAGTTCTTC	TRBV27	TRBJ2-1	few	15	TRBD1
CASSLAPRSDEQFF	TGTGCCAGCAGCTTAGCTCCCCGGTCCGATGAGCAGTTCTTC	TRBV7-8	TRBJ2-1	.	14	.
CASRDRANEQYF	TGTGCCAGCCGGGACAGGGCCAACGAGCAGTACTTC	TRBV6-1	TRBJ2-7	many	12	TRBD1
CASSEQVGETQYF	TGTGCCAGCAGTGAACAGGTTGGAGAGACCCAGTACTTC	TRBV6-1	TRBJ2-5	.	13	.
CASSPNNFQETQYF	TGTGCTAGCAGCCCTAATAACTTCCAAGAGACCCAGTACTTC	TRBV7-7	TRBJ2-5	.	14	.
CASSPPRWGGGHNEQFF	TGCGCCAGCAGCCCCCCCAGGTGGGGGGGCGGGCACAATGAGCAGTTCTTC	TRBV5-1	TRBJ2-1	many	17	.
CASTIAGGHYEQYF	TGTGCCAGCACCATAGCAGGGGGTCACTACGAGCAGTACTTC	TRBV12-3/TRBV12-4	TRBJ2-7	many	14	TRBD1
CASSWVTEAFF	TGTGCCAGCAGCTGGGTGACTGAAGCTTTCTTT	TRBV7-4	TRBJ1-1	medium-sized	11	.
CASSSTDPASEQFF	TGTGCCAGCAGTTCTACGGACCCCGCGAGCGAGCAGTTCTTC	TRBV12-3/TRBV12-4	TRBJ2-1	many	14	.
CASSSEGAGKNTEAFF	TGTGCCAGCAGCTCGGAGGGGGCCGGGAAGAACACTGAAGCTTTCTTT	TRBV6-5	TRBJ1-1	many	16	TRBD1
CASSQNTGGAAGELFF	TGCGCCAGCAGCCAAAACACAGGGGGCGCGGCCGGGGAGCTGTTTTTT	TRBV5-1	TRBJ2-2	few	16	TRBD1
CASIPLTGPTGGAFF	TGTGCCAGTATCCCATTGACAGGCCCCACCGGGGGGGCTTTCTTT	TRBV19	TRBJ1-1	.	15	.
CASSLTFRGSTDTQYF	TGTGCCAGCAGCTTAACGTTCCGCGGGAGCACAGATACGCAGTATTTT	TRBV7-3	TRBJ2-3	many	16	.
CSVGGGFEDTQYF	TGCAGCGTTGGCGGGGGGTTCGAAGATACGCAGTATTTT	TRBV29-1	TRBJ2-3	.	13	TRBD2
CASRRGLNTEAFF	TGCGCCAGCAGGCGCGGACTGAACACTGAAGCTTTCTTT	TRBV10-1	TRBJ1-1	many	13	.
CASSPTTRDEKLFF	TGTGCCAGCTCACCAACAACCCGAGACGAAAAACTGTTTTTT	TRBV18	TRBJ1-4	.	14	.
CASSLGPGGGVDTQYF	TGTGCCAGCAGCCTGGGCCCTGGCGGGGGGGTGGATACGCAGTATTTT	TRBV11-2	TRBJ2-3	few	16	TRBD2
CSVGRGGQSSYNEQFF	TGCAGCGTTGGCCGAGGGGGGCAGAGCTCCTACAATGAGCAGTTCTTC	TRBV29-1	TRBJ2-1	few	16	.
CASTRTEYEQYF	TGTGCCAGCACCAGGACAGAATACGAGCAGTACTTC	TRBV6-2/TRBV6-3	TRBJ2-7	many	12	.
CASSPGLRRVGQYF	TGTGCCAGCAGTCCCGGACTCCGCCGGGTAGGGCAGTACTTC	TRBV28	TRBJ2-7	.	14	.
CASSLGPPGQSPPLHF	TGTGCCAGCAGCTTAGGACCCCCGGGACAGTCGCCTCCCCTCCACTTT	TRBV11-2	TRBJ1-6	few	16	TRBD1
CAIRQGWTGELFF	TGTGCCATCCGACAGGGGTGGACCGGGGAGCTGTTTTTT	TRBV12-3/TRBV12-4	TRBJ2-2	many	13	TRBD1
CASSQLAGASWETQYF	TGTGCCAGCAGCCAACTCGCCGGGGCTAGCTGGGAGACCCAGTACTTC	TRBV3-1	TRBJ2-5	many	16	.
CASSVLDSYYNEQFF	TGTGCCAGCAGCGTCCTCGACAGCTACTACAATGAGCAGTTCTTC	TRBV9	TRBJ2-1	.	15	.
CASSLVAGAETQYF	TGTGCCAGCAGTTTAGTAGCGGGAGCAGAGACCCAGTACTTC	TRBV28	TRBJ2-5	few	14	TRBD2
CASSEVPADYGYTF	TGTGCCAGCAGTGAGGTCCCCGCGGACTATGGCTACACCTTC	TRBV6-5	TRBJ1-2	many	14	.
CSARDLETQYF	TGCAGTGCTAGAGATCTGGAGACCCAGTACTTC	TRBV20-1	TRBJ2-5	many	11	.
CASSYRGGQEFSYEQYF	TGCGCCAGCAGCTATAGGGGAGGACAGGAGTTCTCCTACGAGCAGTACTTC	TRBV5-1	TRBJ2-7	many	17	.
CASSVDSLSGQPQHF	TGTGCCAGCAGTGTGGACAGTTTGTCTGGACAGCCCCAGCATTTT	TRBV2	TRBJ1-5	few	15	.
CASSQVGGWTGGNSPLHF	TGCGCCAGCAGCCAAGTCGGGGGATGGACAGGGGGGAATTCACCCCTCCACTTT	TRBV4-1	TRBJ1-6	.	18	TRBD1
CASSLRQGSLGNTIYF	TGTGCCAGTAGTCTACGACAGGGAAGTCTCGGAAACACCATATATTTT	TRBV19	TRBJ1-3	.	16	TRBD1
CASKRPATDTQYF	TGTGCCAGTAAACGTCCTGCGACAGATACGCAGTATTTT	TRBV19	TRBJ2-3	few	13	.
CASGGLAVMYEQYF	TGTGCCAGCGGCGGCCTAGCGGTGATGTACGAGCAGTACTTC	TRBV28	TRBJ2-7	many	14	TRBD2
CASRGNTEAFF	TGTGCCAGCAGGGGGAACACTGAAGCTTTCTTT	TRBV6-1	TRBJ1-1	many	11	.